The entry that follows covers one T cell receptor (beta chain) sequence. This CDR3 comprises 19 residues. V was pared by 6 bases and J by 4 bases, with 17 bases of the junction left unmatched. Per germline, CDR1 MDHEN and CDR2 SYDVKM. Authors' methods: Reference gene primers were amplified, and this amplification served to estimate nucleated cell counts. The protocol was immunoSEQ multiplex PCR, while the TCRdb copy is restricted to in-frame clones and leaves out a portion. D and trimming come from the DNA, and the V and J calls and clone size come from that table. Seen here are about 33,000 clones, around 90% observed once, and the top ten hold approximately 9.8%. The sample is drawn from a study of blood T cell repertoires in COVID-19. Study summary: The United States, Italy and Spain supplied acute and convalescent COVID-19 samples. PBMCs, B-cell-depleted T cells, or T cells were the source of the cDNA or gDNA that made up the material.

The chain carries TRBV28 and TRBJ1-5, with TRBD1 matching 11 bases. The TCR was taken from a human donor with active COVID-19. The donor label of this sample is uncertain. Sequencing was done on a sample of peripheral blood. CDR3 amino acids: CASRPRFRDRGMGNQPQHF. CDR3 nucleotide sequence: TGTGCCAGCAGACCTCGATTTCGGGACAGGGGGATGGGTAATCAGCCCCAGCATTTT. Combining the CDR3 with reference TRBV28 and TRBJ1-5 gives the whole variable domain DVKVTQSSRYLVKRTGEKVFLECVQDMDHENMFWYRQDPGLGLRLIYFSYDVKMKEKGDIPEGYSVSREKKERFSLILESASTNQTSMYLCASRPRFRDRGMGNQPQHFGDGTRLSIL.